This passage covers 6 T cell receptor beta chains from one sample sequenced in a study of tumor-infiltrating lymphocytes in primary liver carcinoma. Researchers generated TCR beta cDNA from about 0.5 ug of total RNA, relying on a constant-region primer. Researchers made the TCR beta libraries by running three nested multiplex PCR rounds with slightly modified ARM-PCR. The first two PCR rounds used TRBV1-TRBV30 forward primers with a C-beta reverse primer, roughly 10 cycles each. TCRdb called the multiplex PCR reads again in MiXCR, with one record for every CDR3 protein. The sample records about 330,000 distinct CDR3 sequences, almost 65% being singletons. Alongside blood RNA obtained from unsorted whole blood, germline DNA was also extracted. The sequencing sample was made of peripheral blood. Receptors originate from a man aged 40-50 years with primary liver carcinoma and hepatitis B virus infection.

This clonotype occurred many times. The genes are TRBV6-6 and TRBJ1-1, with TRBD1 as a possible D gene (6 bases). V was pared by 2 bases and J by 7 bases, with 17 bases between. The CDR3 consists of 15 residues. The germline CDR1 and CDR2 sequences are MNHNY and SVGAGI (reference sequence). Here the CDR3 DNA reads TGTGCCAGCAGTTACCTTAACAGGGTGCAGGATGAAGCTTTCTTT. As protein: CASSYLNRVQDEAFF.

A single count supports this clonotype. The CDR3 carries no conserved terminal phenylalanine or tryptophan, so it likely arises from a read error. V gene TRBV4-1 combines with J gene TRBJ1-1; tentatively, D is TRBD1 (5 bases). The CDR3 spans 13 residues. Germline loops: CDR1 MGHRA, CDR2 YSYEKL. V shed 4 bases and J shed 1 base, with 7 bases lying between them. The CDR3 coding sequence is TGCGCCAGCAGCCCAGGACAGAACACTGAAGCTTTCATT. This codes for CASSPGQNTEAFI.

The gene calls are TRBV12-3 or TRBV12-4 and TRBJ2-1; 12 nucleotides agree with TRBD2. Trimming took 6 bases from V and 9 from J; bases not matched to a gene: 9. The CDR3 has 15 amino acids. CDR3 region: CASSSLAGGYSEQFF. The CDR3 DNA follows: TGTGCCAGCAGCTCACTAGCGGGAGGCTATAGTGAGCAGTTCTTC.

A remark on this clonotype: It may be a read error: a sequence one base away is much more abundant. The rearrangement links TRBV4-2 to TRBJ1-1; D is perhaps TRBD1 (6 bases). The CDR3 is 16 residues long. The ends were cut back, 3 bases at V and 1 base at J, with 15 bases in the middle. Germline V gene lookup returns CDR1 LGHNA and CDR2 YNFKEQ. This CDR3 reads CASSHGLLGGNTEAFF. The CDR3 DNA sequence: TGTGCCAGCAGCCATGGGCTTTTAGGGGGGAACACTGAAGCTTTCTTT.

As to this clonotype: This could be a read error, since a much larger clone is one nucleotide away. The genes are TRBV10-3 and TRBJ2-4, with TRBD2 as a possible D gene (5 bases). Germline-derived CDR1 and CDR2 are ENHRY and SYGVKD. CDR3 length equals 14 residues. V lost 4 bases and J lost 8, with 15 bases in between. The CDR3, as DNA: TGTGCCATCAGTGGTTCAGTAGGAGGAGACATTCAGTACTTC. It is translated as CAISGSVGGDIQYF.

This clonotype came up many times. V and J are TRBV10-2 and TRBJ1-6; D not certain. Trimming cost V 6 bases and J 5 bases, with 5 bases left between them. The germline V gene encodes CDR1 WSHSY and CDR2 SAAADI. The length of the CDR3 is 12 residues. CDR3: CASRLNNSPLHF. The CDR3 DNA sequence: TGCGCCAGCAGGCTGAATAATTCACCCCTCCACTTT.